This TCR beta chain was recorded in a study of CD8+ T cells in alopecia areata. Looking at the study overall: For the treated group, dosing was oral tofacitinib at 5 to 10 mg twice daily.

The sequencing template was cDNA reverse transcribed from extracted RNA. Using immunoSEQ multiplex PCR, the repertoire was profiled, and TCRdb retains in-frame clones only, with some absent. The data contain 6,500 to 7,500 clones, approximately 60% of them singletons. Findings and caveats of the study: Higher clonality and more expanded CD8+ clones appeared in lesional than normal scalp. Whereas mice showed it more clearly, TCR sharing across patients was murkier, possibly because of HLA.

Peripheral blood, together with lesional scalp punch biopsies, was collected from alopecia areata patients. As regards this clone: Its antigen is currently unknown.

Per germline, CDR1 SEHNR and CDR2 FQNEAQ (reference sequence). Germline trimming cut 3 bases from V and 5 bases from J; bases unmatched to any gene: 14. CDR3 length: 18 residues. This TCR came from a human donor with alopecia areata. This sample comprised skin, obtained at week 0. The chain links TRBV7-9 to TRBJ2-3, with 10 bases lining up with TRBD2. Here the CDR3 DNA reads TGTGCCAGCAGCTTTTTTCCTAGGATAGCGGGGGGTAAAGATACGCAGTATTTT. Protein sequence: CASSFFPRIAGGKDTQYF.